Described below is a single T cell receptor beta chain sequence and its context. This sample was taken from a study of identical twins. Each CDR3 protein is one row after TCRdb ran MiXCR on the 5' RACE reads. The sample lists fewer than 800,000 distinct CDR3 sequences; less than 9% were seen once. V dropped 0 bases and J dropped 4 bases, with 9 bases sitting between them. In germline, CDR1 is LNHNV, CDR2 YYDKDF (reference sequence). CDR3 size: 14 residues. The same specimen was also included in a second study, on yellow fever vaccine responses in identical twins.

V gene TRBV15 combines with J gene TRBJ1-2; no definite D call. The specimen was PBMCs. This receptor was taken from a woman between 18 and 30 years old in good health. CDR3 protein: CATSRDVATYGYTF. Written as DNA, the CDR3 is TGTGCCACCAGCAGAGATGTGGCCACCTATGGCTACACCTTC.